The rows below give T cell receptor beta chains drawn from one sample of a study of T cell responses to AZD1222 COVID-19 vaccine. The repertoire was sequenced with immunoSEQ multiplex PCR; TCRdb's copy has only in-frame clones and lacks some. The sample includes about 120,000 clones, around 90% of them seen just once. The source material was peripheral blood, sampled 28 days after the second dose of the MenACWY control vaccine. Receptors originate from an adult who received the MenACWY meningococcal vaccine as a control. The CDR3 runs from the conserved cysteine through the conserved F or W. Fields, in order: V gene, CDR3 length, CDR3 protein.

V gene: TRBV24-1; CDR3 length: 15; CDR3 protein: CATSDDTGIGNIQYF
V gene: TRBV21-1; CDR3 length: 15; CDR3 protein: CASSNPGQTYNEQFF
V gene: TRBV24-1; CDR3 length: 13; CDR3 protein: CATTRTGEETQYF
V gene: TRBV24-1; CDR3 length: 14; CDR3 protein: CATSDSGRNQPQHF
V gene: TRBV2; CDR3 length: 11; CDR3 protein: CASSTNTEAFF
V gene: TRBV10-3; CDR3 length: 13; CDR3 protein: CATATGPNTEAFF
V gene: TRBV5-1; CDR3 length: 14; CDR3 protein: CASGREGTRGGYTF
V gene: TRBV5-1; CDR3 length: 14; CDR3 protein: CASTLGPGGNTIYF
V gene: TRBV9; CDR3 length: 16; CDR3 protein: CASSAYQGAAYNEQFF
V gene: TRBV2; CDR3 length: 16; CDR3 protein: CASRGIPGHSNQPQHF
V gene: TRBV18; CDR3 length: 13; CDR3 protein: CASSPNRDTPLHF
V gene: TRBV12-3/TRBV12-4; CDR3 length: 13; CDR3 protein: CASSLLRDHEQFF
V gene: TRBV7-6; CDR3 length: 15; CDR3 protein: CASSLGERNTDTQYF
V gene: TRBV5-5; CDR3 length: 17; CDR3 protein: CASSLAGTGGLDTEAFF
V gene: TRBV28; CDR3 length: 16; CDR3 protein: CASSLGGSSGANVLTF
V gene: TRBV7-9; CDR3 length: 13; CDR3 protein: CASSLAGSGGYTF